These T cell receptor beta chains were read from a single sample in a study of T cell repertoires in cytomegalovirus infection. TCRdb reprocessed the reads via MiXCR and lists one record per CDR3 protein. Here the sample spans 400,000 to 550,000 distinct CDR3 sequences, over 9% being singletons. Sequenced sample: PBMCs. These receptors all come from a human donor in good health (CMV status not recorded). Some clones in this sample may be carry-over from other donors' samples. Each CDR3 is given with its conserved first and last residue. Each record gives: CDR3 DNA, CDR3 protein, J gene, clone size, D gene, V gene. A D gene is named only where the DNA matches it firmly. Part of the rows lack a size; the others show once, few, many or a class for expanded clones.

TGTGCCAGCAGCCCTTGGGGGAGATTCTACAATGAGCAGTTCTTC,CASSPWGRFYNEQFF,TRBJ2-1,many,NA,TRBV7-2
TGTGCCAGCAGCTTATTGGGAGGGACTGAAGCTTTCTTT,CASSLLGGTEAFF,TRBJ1-1,many,NA,TRBV11-2
TGTGCCAGCAGTTACTCGGAAGGGGGTCAGCCCCAGCATTTT,CASSYSEGGQPQHF,TRBJ1-5,many,NA,TRBV6-5
TGTGCTAGTGGTAGCGGAAGCTCCTACAATGAGCAGTTCTTC,CASGSGSSYNEQFF,TRBJ2-1,many,NA,TRBV12-5
TGCGCCAGCAAAGAGACTAGCGGGACCTCCTACGAGCAGTACTTC,CASKETSGTSYEQYF,TRBJ2-7,many,TRBD2,TRBV10-2
TGTGCCAGCAGTCATCCCAGGGACGACCCGAACACAGATACGCAGTATTTT,CASSHPRDDPNTDTQYF,TRBJ2-3,many,NA,TRBV7-9
TGTGCCAGCAGCTTATGGACAGGGGAGGACACCTTC,CASSLWTGEDTF,TRBJ1-2,many,TRBD1,TRBV5-6
TGTGCCAGCAGCCCGAACTCCGGGACGGTTAATGAAAAACTGTTTTTT,CASSPNSGTVNEKLFF,TRBJ1-4,many,NA,TRBV7-8
TGTGCCAGCAGCCTTGGGACAGAGGGCACAGATACGCAGTATTTT,CASSLGTEGTDTQYF,TRBJ2-3,many,TRBD1,TRBV7-8
TGTGCCAGCAGCTTAGAGGGGTGGGGACAGGGCCACGAGCAGTACTTC,CASSLEGWGQGHEQYF,TRBJ2-7,many,TRBD1,TRBV7-2
TGTGCCAGCAGCCAAGATCTCGGGGGCGGTCATAGGACTGAAGCTTTCTTT,CASSQDLGGGHRTEAFF,TRBJ1-1,many,NA,TRBV4-2
TGCAGTGCTACATCCTGGGGTGGCAATCAGCCCCAGCATTTT,CSATSWGGNQPQHF,TRBJ1-5,few,NA,TRBV20-1
TGCAGTGCTAGAGATCGCCGAGCGGGAGGGTCAGATACGCAGTATTTT,CSARDRRAGGSDTQYF,TRBJ2-3,NA,TRBD2,TRBV20-1
TGTGCCAGCAGCCGAGGACAGGGTAACCACAATGAGCAGTTCTTC,CASSRGQGNHNEQFF,TRBJ2-1,many,TRBD1,TRBV7-3
TGTGCCACCAGCAGAGACACCTATGGCTACACCTTC,CATSRDTYGYTF,TRBJ1-2,many,NA,TRBV15
TGTGCCAGCAGCGTAGGGCAGGGCTATACCTACGAGCAGTACTTC,CASSVGQGYTYEQYF,TRBJ2-7,NA,NA,TRBV9
TGTGCCAGCTCACCACAAGGACTAGAAGAGACCCAGTACTTC,CASSPQGLEETQYF,TRBJ2-5,NA,TRBD2,TRBV18
TGTGCCAGCAGCTTAGAGGACAGCAATCAGCCCCAGCATTTT,CASSLEDSNQPQHF,TRBJ1-5,many,NA,TRBV7-8
TGTGCCACCTCCTGGGGCTCCGACGAGCAGTACTTC,CATSWGSDEQYF,TRBJ2-7,many,NA,TRBV12-3/TRBV12-4
TGTGCCAGCAGTGAAGACAGGAACACTGAAGCTTTCTTT,CASSEDRNTEAFF,TRBJ1-1,many,NA,TRBV2
TGCAGCGTTGGAAGAGGAGGAACAGGAGTGGGTAACTATGGCTACACCTTC,CSVGRGGTGVGNYGYTF,TRBJ1-2,few,NA,TRBV29-1
TGTGCCAGTAGCATGCAGGGTTACTCTGGAAACACCATATATTTT,CASSMQGYSGNTIYF,TRBJ1-3,NA,NA,TRBV19
TGTGCCAGCAGCTTAACAGGGCCCGATACTAACTATGGCTACACCTTC,CASSLTGPDTNYGYTF,TRBJ1-2,many,NA,TRBV7-8
TGTGCCAGCAGCGTAGATGGGCTGCCACTCTACGAGCAGTACTTC,CASSVDGLPLYEQYF,TRBJ2-7,NA,NA,TRBV9
TGTGCCAGCAAACAGGGACAGACTAATGAAAAACTGTTTTTT,CASKQGQTNEKLFF,TRBJ1-4,many,TRBD1,TRBV2
TGTGCCAGCAGCTCTACCGGGACAGTGGTTGAAAAACTGTTTTTT,CASSSTGTVVEKLFF,TRBJ1-4,many,TRBD1,TRBV7-9
TGTGCCAGCAGTTTCTTAGGGGTGAACACTGAAGCTTTCTTT,CASSFLGVNTEAFF,TRBJ1-1,many,NA,TRBV12-3/TRBV12-4
TGTGCCGGCAACAGGGGTAGCTACAATGAGCAGTTCTTC,CAGNRGSYNEQFF,TRBJ2-1,NA,TRBD1,TRBV30
TGTGCCAGCAGCCCCCGGACTAGCAGAGATACGCAGTATTTT,CASSPRTSRDTQYF,TRBJ2-3,many,TRBD2,TRBV7-9
TGTGCCAGTGGGGCTGTTGAAGCTTTCTTT,CASGAVEAFF,TRBJ1-1,many,NA,TRBV19
TGTGCCAGCAGCTTAGCCAGGGATGGAAAACTGTTTTTT,CASSLARDGKLFF,TRBJ1-4,many,NA,TRBV7-9
TGTGCCAGCAGCCCCACTTCCGGGACTAGCGTAGACAATGAGCAGTTCTTC,CASSPTSGTSVDNEQFF,TRBJ2-1,many,TRBD2,TRBV28
TGTGCCAGCAGGACCCCTAAGTCAACTAATGAAAAACTGTTTTTT,CASRTPKSTNEKLFF,TRBJ1-4,many,NA,TRBV28
TGTGCCAGCAGCCTCCGGGACAACACCGGGGAGCTGTTTTTT,CASSLRDNTGELFF,TRBJ2-2,many,NA,TRBV7-2
TGTGCCAGCAGCCAAGACCACGGCAATCAGCCCCAGCATTTT,CASSQDHGNQPQHF,TRBJ1-5,NA,NA,TRBV3-1
TGTGCCAGCATTCCGAGAATTCGCACAGATACGCAGTATTTT,CASIPRIRTDTQYF,TRBJ2-3,few,NA,TRBV28
TGTGCCAGCAGTTGGAATCCCGGGACAGGAGCCCACGAGCAGTACTTC,CASSWNPGTGAHEQYF,TRBJ2-7,many,TRBD1,TRBV6-5
TGCGCCAGCAGCTTGGATCTAGGGGTGAAGGGCTACACCTTC,CASSLDLGVKGYTF,TRBJ1-2,few,NA,TRBV5-1
TGTGCCAGCGGTACAGGGTTCAATGAGCAGTTCTTC,CASGTGFNEQFF,TRBJ2-1,many,NA,TRBV6-1
TGTGCCAGCAGTGGCGTAGGACTAGCGGGAGTTGAGCAGTTCTTC,CASSGVGLAGVEQFF,TRBJ2-1,many,TRBD2,TRBV25-1